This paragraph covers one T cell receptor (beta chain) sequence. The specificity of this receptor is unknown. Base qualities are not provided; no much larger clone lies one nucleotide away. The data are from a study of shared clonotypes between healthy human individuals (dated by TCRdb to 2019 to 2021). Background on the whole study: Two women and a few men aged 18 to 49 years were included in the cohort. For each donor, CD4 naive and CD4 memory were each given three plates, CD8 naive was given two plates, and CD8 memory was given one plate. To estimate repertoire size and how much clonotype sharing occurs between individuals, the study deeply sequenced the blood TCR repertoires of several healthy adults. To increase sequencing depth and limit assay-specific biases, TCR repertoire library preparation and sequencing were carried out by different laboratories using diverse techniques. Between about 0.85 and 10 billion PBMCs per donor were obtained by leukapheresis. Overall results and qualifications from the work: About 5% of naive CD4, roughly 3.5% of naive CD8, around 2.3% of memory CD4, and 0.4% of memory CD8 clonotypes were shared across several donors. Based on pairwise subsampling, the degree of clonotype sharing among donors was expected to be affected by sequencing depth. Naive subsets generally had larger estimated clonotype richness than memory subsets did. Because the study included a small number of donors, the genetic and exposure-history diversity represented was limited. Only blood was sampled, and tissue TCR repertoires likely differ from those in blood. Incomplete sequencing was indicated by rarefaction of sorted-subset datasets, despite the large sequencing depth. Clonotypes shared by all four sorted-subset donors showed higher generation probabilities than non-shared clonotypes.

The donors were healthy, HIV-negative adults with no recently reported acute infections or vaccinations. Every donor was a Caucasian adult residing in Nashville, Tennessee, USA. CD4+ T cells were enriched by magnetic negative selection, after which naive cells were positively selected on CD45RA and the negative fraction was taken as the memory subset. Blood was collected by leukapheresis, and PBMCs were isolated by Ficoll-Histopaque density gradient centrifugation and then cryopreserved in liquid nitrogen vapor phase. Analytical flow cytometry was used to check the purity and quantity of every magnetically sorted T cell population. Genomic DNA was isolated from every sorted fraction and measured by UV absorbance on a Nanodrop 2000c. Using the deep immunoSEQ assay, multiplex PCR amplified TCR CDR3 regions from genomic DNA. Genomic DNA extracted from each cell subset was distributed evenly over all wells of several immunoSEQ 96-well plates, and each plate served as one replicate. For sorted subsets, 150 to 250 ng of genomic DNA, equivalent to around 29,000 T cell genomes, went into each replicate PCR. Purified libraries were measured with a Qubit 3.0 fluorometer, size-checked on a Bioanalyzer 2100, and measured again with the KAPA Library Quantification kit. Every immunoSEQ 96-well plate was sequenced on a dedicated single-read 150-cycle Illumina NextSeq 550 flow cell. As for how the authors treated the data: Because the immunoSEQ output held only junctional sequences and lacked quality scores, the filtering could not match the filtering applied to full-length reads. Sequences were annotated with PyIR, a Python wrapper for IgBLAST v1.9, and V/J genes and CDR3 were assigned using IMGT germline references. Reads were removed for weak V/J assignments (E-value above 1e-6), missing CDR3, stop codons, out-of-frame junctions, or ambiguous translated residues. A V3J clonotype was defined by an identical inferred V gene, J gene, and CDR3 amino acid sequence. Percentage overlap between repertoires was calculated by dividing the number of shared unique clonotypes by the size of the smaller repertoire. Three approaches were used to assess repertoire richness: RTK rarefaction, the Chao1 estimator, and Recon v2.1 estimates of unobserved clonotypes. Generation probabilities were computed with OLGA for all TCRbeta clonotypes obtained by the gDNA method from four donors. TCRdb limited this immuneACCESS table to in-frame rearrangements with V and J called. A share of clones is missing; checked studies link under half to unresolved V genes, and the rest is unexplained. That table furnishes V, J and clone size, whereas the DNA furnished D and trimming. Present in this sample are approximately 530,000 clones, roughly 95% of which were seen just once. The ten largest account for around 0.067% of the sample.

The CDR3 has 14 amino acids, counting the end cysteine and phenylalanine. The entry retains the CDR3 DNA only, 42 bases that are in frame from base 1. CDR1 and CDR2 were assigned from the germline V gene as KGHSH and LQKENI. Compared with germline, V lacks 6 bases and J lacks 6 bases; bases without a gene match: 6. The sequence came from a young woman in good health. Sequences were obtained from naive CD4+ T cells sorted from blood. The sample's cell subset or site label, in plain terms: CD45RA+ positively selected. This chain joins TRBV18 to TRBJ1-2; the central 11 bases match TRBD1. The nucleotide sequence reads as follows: TGTGCCAGCTCGTGGACAGGGGGCGCAGATGGCTACACCTTC. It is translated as CASSWTGGADGYTF.